This T cell receptor (beta chain) was documented in a study of shared clonotypes between healthy human individuals. Overall study findings and caveats: The four-donor shared clonotypes exceeded non-shared clonotypes in generation probability, with non-shared ones scoring lower. Sharing across four donors was highest in naive CD4 (roughly 5%) and lowest in memory CD8 (approximately 0.4%).

The CDR3 has 15 amino acids. CDR1 is SGHVS and CDR2 is FQNEAQ in the germline V gene. The V end lost 6 bases, the J end lost 1 base, and 15 bases lay between the germline ends. Roughly 200 ng DNA, tens of thousands of T cell genomes, went into each sorted-subset replicate PCR. The assay was immunoSEQ multiplex PCR, and TCRdb's table has in-frame clones only and misses some. The table records approximately 350,000 clones, approximately 96% of them present only once. A note on this clone: The antigen is not known.

Sequences were obtained from memory CD8+ T cells sorted from blood. The subset was: CD45RO+ cells pooled with CCR7-negative TemRA cells. This receptor was identified in a man aged 25 to 45 in good health. V gene TRBV7-8 combines with J gene TRBJ1-2; D remains ambiguous. The CDR3 DNA sequence: TGTGCCAGCAGTCTATACAGTGGGAGTAACTATGGCTACACCTTC. Translation: CASSLYSGSNYGYTF.